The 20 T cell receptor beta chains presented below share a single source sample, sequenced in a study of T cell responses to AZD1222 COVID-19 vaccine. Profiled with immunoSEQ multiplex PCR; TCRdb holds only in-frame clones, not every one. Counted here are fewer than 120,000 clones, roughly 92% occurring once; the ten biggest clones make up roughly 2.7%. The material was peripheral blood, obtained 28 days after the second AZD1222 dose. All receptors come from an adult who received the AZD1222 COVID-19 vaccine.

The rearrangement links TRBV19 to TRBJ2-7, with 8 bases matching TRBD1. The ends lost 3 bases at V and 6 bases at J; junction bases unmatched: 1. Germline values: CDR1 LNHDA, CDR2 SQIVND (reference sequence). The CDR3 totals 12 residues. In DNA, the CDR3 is TGTGCCAGTAGTATGACAGGGGTCGAGCAGTACTTC. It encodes CASSMTGVEQYF.

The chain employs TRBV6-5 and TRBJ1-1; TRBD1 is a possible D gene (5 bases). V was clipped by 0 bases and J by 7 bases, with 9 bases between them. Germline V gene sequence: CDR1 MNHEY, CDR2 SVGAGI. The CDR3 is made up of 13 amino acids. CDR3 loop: CASSYSRGNEAFF. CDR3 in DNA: TGTGCCAGCAGTTACTCGAGGGGAAATGAAGCTTTCTTT.

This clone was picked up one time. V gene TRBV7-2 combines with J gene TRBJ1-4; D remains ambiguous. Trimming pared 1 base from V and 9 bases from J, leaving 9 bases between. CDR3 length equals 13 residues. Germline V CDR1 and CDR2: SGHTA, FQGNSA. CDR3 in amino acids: CASSLEPGQKLFF. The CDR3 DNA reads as TGTGCCAGCAGCTTAGAGCCTGGGCAAAAACTGTTTTTT.

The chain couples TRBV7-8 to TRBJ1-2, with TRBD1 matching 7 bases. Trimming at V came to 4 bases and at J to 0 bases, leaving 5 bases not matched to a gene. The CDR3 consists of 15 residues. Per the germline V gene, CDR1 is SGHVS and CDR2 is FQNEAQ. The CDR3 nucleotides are TGTGCCAGCAGCTCCCTACAGGGGACTAACTATGGCTACACCTTC. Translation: CASSSLQGTNYGYTF.

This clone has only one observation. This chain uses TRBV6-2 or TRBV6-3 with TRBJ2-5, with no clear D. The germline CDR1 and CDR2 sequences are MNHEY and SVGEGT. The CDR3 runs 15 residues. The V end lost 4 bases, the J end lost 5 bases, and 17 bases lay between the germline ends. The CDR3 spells CASSSLRSSGETQYF. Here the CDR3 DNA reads TGTGCCAGCAGTTCACTTCGGTCGTCTGGCGAGACCCAGTACTTC.

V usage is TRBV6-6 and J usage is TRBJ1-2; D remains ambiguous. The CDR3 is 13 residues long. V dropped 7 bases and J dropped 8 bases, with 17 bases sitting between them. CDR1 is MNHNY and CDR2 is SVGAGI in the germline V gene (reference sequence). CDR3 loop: CASTNGEFWGYTF. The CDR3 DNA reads TGTGCCAGCACCAACGGAGAGTTCTGGGGCTACACCTTC.

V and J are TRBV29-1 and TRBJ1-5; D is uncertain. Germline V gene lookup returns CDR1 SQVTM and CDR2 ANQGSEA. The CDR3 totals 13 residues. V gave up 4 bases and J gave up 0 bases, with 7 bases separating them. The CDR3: CSVGTASNQPQHF. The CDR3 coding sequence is TGCAGCGTTGGAACAGCTAGCAATCAGCCCCAGCATTTT.

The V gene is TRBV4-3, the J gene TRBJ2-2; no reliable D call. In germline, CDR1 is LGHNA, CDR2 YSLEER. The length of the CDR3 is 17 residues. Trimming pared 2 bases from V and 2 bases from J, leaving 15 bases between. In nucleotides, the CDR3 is TGCGCCAGCAGCCAACAACCCTGGGGAAGCAACACCGGGGAGCTGTTTTTT. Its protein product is CASSQQPWGSNTGELFF.

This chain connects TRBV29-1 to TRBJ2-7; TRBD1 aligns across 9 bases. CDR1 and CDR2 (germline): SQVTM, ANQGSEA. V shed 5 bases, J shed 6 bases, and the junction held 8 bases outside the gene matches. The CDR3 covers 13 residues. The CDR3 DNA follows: TGCAGCGTTAGGGGACAGGGTTTTTCCGAGCAGTACTTC. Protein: CSVRGQGFSEQYF.

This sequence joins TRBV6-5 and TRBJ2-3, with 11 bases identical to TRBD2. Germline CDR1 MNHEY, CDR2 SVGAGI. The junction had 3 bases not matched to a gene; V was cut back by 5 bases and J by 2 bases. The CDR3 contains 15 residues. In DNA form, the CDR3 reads TGTGCCAGCAGTAGACTAGCGGGGATCACAGATACGCAGTATTTT. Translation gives CASSRLAGITDTQYF.

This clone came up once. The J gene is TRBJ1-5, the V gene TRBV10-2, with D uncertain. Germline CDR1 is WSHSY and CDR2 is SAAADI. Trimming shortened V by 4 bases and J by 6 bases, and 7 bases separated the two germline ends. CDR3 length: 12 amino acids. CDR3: CASSVISQPQHF. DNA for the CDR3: TGCGCCAGCAGTGTGATTAGTCAGCCCCAGCATTTT.

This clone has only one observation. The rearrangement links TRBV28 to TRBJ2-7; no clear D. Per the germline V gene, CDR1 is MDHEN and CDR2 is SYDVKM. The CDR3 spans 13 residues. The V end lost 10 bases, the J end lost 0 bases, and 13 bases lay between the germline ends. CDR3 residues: CATDHMSSYEQYF. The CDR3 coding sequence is TGTGCCACCGATCACATGAGCTCCTACGAGCAGTACTTC.

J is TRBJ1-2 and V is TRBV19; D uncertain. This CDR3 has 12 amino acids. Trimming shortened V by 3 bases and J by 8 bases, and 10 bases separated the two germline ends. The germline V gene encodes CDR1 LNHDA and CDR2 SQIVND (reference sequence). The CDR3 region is CASSIGQAGYTF. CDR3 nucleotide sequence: TGTGCCAGTAGTATCGGCCAGGCGGGCTACACCTTC. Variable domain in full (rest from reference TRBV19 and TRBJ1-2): DGGITQSPKYLFRKEGQNVTLSCEQNLNHDAMYWYRQDPGQGLRLIYYSQIVNDFQKGDIAEGYSVSREKKESFPLTVTSAQKNPTAFYLCASSIGQAGYTFGSGTRLTVV.

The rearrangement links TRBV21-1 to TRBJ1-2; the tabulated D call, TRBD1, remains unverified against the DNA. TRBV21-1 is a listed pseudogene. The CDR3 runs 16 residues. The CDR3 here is CASSTLSGQGAYGYTF. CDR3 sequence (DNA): TGTGCCAGCAGCACCCTTTCGGGACAGGGGGCATATGGCTACACCTTC.

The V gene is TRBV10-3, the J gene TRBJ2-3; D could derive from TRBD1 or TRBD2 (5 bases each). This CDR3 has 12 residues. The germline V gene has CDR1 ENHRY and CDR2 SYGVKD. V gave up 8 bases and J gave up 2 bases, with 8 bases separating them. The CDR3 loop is CAIGDHTDTQYF. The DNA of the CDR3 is TGTGCCATCGGGGACCACACAGATACGCAGTATTTT.

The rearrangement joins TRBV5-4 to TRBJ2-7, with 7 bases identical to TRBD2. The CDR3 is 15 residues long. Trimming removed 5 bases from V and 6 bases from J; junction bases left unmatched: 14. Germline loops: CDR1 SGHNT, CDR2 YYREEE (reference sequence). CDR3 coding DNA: TGTGCCAGCAGGACCTTTGGGAGGGGAAGTGGCGAGCAGTACTTC. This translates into CASRTFGRGSGEQYF.

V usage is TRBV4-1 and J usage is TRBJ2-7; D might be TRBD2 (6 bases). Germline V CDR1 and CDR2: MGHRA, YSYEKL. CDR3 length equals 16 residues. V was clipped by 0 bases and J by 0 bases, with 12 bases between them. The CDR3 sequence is CASSQEVSGVSYEQYF. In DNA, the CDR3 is TGCGCCAGCAGCCAAGAGGTTAGCGGAGTCTCCTACGAGCAGTACTTC.

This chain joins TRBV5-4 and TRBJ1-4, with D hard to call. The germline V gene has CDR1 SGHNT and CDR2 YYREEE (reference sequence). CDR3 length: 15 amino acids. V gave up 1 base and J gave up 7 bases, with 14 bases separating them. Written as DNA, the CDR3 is TGTGCCAGCAGCTTGCAGTCCGGAGCTGGTGAAAAACTGTTTTTT. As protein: CASSLQSGAGEKLFF.

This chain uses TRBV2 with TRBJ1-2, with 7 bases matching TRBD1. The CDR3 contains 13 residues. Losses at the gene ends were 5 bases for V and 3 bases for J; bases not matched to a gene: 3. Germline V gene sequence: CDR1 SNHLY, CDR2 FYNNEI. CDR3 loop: CASSSDRDYGYTF. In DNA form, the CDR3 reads TGTGCCAGCAGTTCAGACAGGGACTATGGCTACACCTTC. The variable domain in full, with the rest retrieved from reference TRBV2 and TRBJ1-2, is EPEVTQTPSHQVTQMGQEVILRCVPISNHLYFYWYRQILGQKVEFLVSFYNNEISEKSEIFDDQFSVERPDGSNFTLKIRSTKLEDSAMYFCASSSDRDYGYTFGSGTRLTVV.

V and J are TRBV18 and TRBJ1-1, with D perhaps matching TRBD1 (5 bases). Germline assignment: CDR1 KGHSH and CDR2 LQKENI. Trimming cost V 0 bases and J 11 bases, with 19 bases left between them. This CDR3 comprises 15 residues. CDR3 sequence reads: CASSPPAGGKEGAFF. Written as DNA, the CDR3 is TGTGCCAGCTCACCACCGGCGGGGGGTAAGGAAGGGGCTTTCTTT.